The 22 T cell receptor beta chains below were found in one sample sequenced in a study of T-cell reconstitution after alpha-beta-depleted transplantation in children. Unique molecular identifiers were used to barcode this TCRbeta library. Each CDR3 protein is one row after TCRdb ran MiXCR on the PCR reads. Of 700,000 to 950,000 distinct CDR3 sequences listed, approximately 15% were seen once; the top ten hold approximately 4.5%. The material sequenced was PBMCs, mostly from graft donor cells, taken 360 days after TCRalphabeta/CD19-depleted stem cell transplant. The source is a male patient between 10 and 17 years old who had a stem cell transplant for acute lymphoblastic leukemia, so the T cells may come from the graft donor.

The table lists this clonotype with many counts. J is TRBJ1-1 and V is TRBV20-1; 7 bases agree with TRBD1. V was clipped by 3 bases and J by 3 bases; unmatched bases: 4. CDR3 length: 13 amino acids. Germline V lookup: CDR1 DFQATT, CDR2 SNEGSKA (reference sequence). Here the CDR3 DNA reads TGCAGTGCTAGCAGGGGGTCGGACACTGAAGCTTTCTTT. It specifies CSASRGSDTEAFF.

V is TRBV3-1 and J is TRBJ2-7, with 7 bases identical to TRBD1. The CDR3 totals 14 residues. The V gene's germline CDR1 is LGHDT and CDR2 YNNKEL (reference sequence). With V trimmed by 4 bases and J by 3 bases, 6 bases remained unmatched. Written as DNA, the CDR3 is TGTGCCAGCAGCCCAACCGGGACAGTCTACGAGCAGTACTTC. It translates to CASSPTGTVYEQYF.

The J gene is TRBJ2-7, the V gene TRBV7-2; tentative D call: TRBD1 (6 bases). Trimming shortened V by 4 bases and J by 1 base, and 14 bases separated the two germline ends. Germline CDR1 is SGHTA and CDR2 is FQGNSA. CDR3 length: 15 amino acids. CDR3 sequence (DNA): TGTGCCAGCAGCTCTCAAAAGGGGGTTTCCTACGAGCAGTACTTC. Translation gives CASSSQKGVSYEQYF.

This clonotype was counted only a few times. The CDR3 coding sequence is TGTGCCACCAGCAGAGATCCAGCCCCCGGGGAGCTGTTTTTT. Translation: CATSRDPAPGELFF. This chain links TRBV15 with TRBJ2-2; D not certain. Germline-derived CDR1 and CDR2 are LNHNV and YYDKDF (reference sequence). Between the trimmed V and J ends, which lost 0 bases and 6 bases, there was a span of 8 bases. This CDR3 has 14 amino acids.

This chain links TRBV12-3 or TRBV12-4 with TRBJ2-2; 10 nucleotides match TRBD1. V was clipped by 6 bases and J by 7 bases; unmatched bases: 5. CDR3 length equals 14 residues. The CDR3 coding sequence is TGTGCCAGCAGCGACAGGGGGCGGAGCGGGGAGCTGTTTTTT. Protein: CASSDRGRSGELFF.

A few counts support this clonotype. This chain links TRBV12-3 or TRBV12-4 with TRBJ2-7; TRBD2 is a possible D gene (6 bases). V lost 6 bases, J lost 2 bases, and 11 bases lay in between. This CDR3 contains 13 residues. The CDR3 loop is CASSALAPYEQYF. The CDR3 bases are TGTGCCAGCAGCGCACTAGCTCCCTACGAGCAGTACTTC.

This clonotype was observed a few times. This rearrangement joins TRBV20-1 to TRBJ2-5; 15 bases align to TRBD2. Looked up from germline, CDR1 is DFQATT and CDR2 is SNEGSKA (reference sequence). Trimming took 4 bases from V and 4 from J; bases not matched to a gene: 13. The CDR3 is 18 amino acids. CDR3 DNA sequence: TGCAGTGCTATCGACAGGGGAGGACTAGCGGGAGGGGGAGAGACCCAGTACTTC. Translating gives CSAIDRGGLAGGGETQYF.

The V gene is TRBV24-1, the J gene TRBJ2-2; 7 nucleotides match TRBD1. The trim removed 7 bases at V and 1 base at J, leaving 5 bases unmatched. From germline, CDR1 is KGHDR and CDR2 SFDVKD. The CDR3 is 15 amino acids. The CDR3 DNA is TGTGCCACCAGGTCCGGGACAGAGAACACCGGGGAGCTGTTTTTT. The encoded protein is CATRSGTENTGELFF.

This clonotype has just a few counts. V and J are TRBV7-6 and TRBJ2-2; D is unclear. Germline V gene sequence: CDR1 SGHVS, CDR2 FNYEAQ. The CDR3 contains 15 residues. Trimming stripped 5 bases from V and 11 bases from J, with 21 bases between. This CDR3 reads CASSVNPTVPVELFF. Here the CDR3 DNA reads TGTGCCAGCAGCGTCAACCCGACCGTCCCGGTCGAGCTGTTTTTT.

The chain is built from TRBV6-1 and TRBJ2-2; 8 bases map to TRBD1. This CDR3 region has 16 residues. The trim removed 2 bases at V and 4 bases at J, leaving 6 bases unmatched. Germline CDR1 is MNHNS and CDR2 is SASEGT. The CDR3 sequence is CASSEWTGSITGELFF. CDR3 bases: TGTGCCAGCAGTGAATGGACAGGGAGTATCACCGGGGAGCTGTTTTTT.

This clonotype occurred many times. This chain links TRBV25-1 with TRBJ2-7, with 10 bases fitting TRBD1. The CDR3 runs 14 residues. Germline CDR1 and CDR2: MGHDK and SYGVNS. V shed 3 bases and J 6 bases; nucleotides not matched to a gene: 5. Here the CDR3 DNA reads TGTGCCAGCAGTGAGGGGGGGACAGGGGCCGAGCAGTACTTC. As protein: CASSEGGTGAEQYF.

This clonotype was seen only a few times. This rearrangement joins TRBV2 to TRBJ1-2, with D uncertain. The V gene lost 1 base and the J gene lost 0 bases, with 9 bases spanning the gap. Germline CDR1 reads SNHLY; CDR2 reads FYNNEI. This CDR3 spans 15 amino acids. CDR3 nucleotides: TGTGCCAGCAGTGAAGGTAGCGCTGCTAACTATGGCTACACCTTC. Protein product: CASSEGSAANYGYTF.

This clonotype was counted ten times or more. The chain combines TRBV12-3 or TRBV12-4 with TRBJ2-7, with D possibly matching TRBD2 (5 bases). Trimming shortened V by 3 bases and J by 3 bases, and 12 bases separated the two germline ends. This CDR3 has 14 amino acids. The DNA of the CDR3 is TGTGCCAGCAGTTTCATGGCGGGTGTCTACGAGCAGTACTTC. Its translation: CASSFMAGVYEQYF.

The gene calls are TRBV2 and TRBJ2-1, with D unclear. V was trimmed by 2 bases and J by 8 bases, leaving 7 bases between them. This CDR3 is 12 amino acids long. The germline V gene has CDR1 SNHLY and CDR2 FYNNEI. The CDR3 spells CASSERIYEQFF. CDR3 sequence (DNA): TGTGCCAGCAGTGAACGTATATATGAGCAGTTCTTC.

This clonotype appeared a few times. In DNA, the CDR3 is TGTGCCAGCAGTTACTCGATGCCTTGGTACAATGAGCAGTTCTTC. Residues: CASSYSMPWYNEQFF. The rearrangement uses TRBV6-5 and TRBJ2-1; D is ambiguous. Trimming left V 0 bases short and J 4 bases short, with 10 bases between. The CDR3 has 15 amino acids. CDR1 and CDR2 from the germline V gene are MNHEY and SVGAGI.

The chain carries TRBV7-3 and TRBJ2-1; no clear D. The CDR3 loop spans 15 amino acids. Trimming left V 5 bases short and J 1 base short, with 12 bases between. Germline assignment: CDR1 SGHTA and CDR2 FQGTGA. CDR3 residues: CASSPGVGSYNEQFF. The DNA of the CDR3 is TGTGCCAGCAGCCCTGGCGTCGGATCCTACAATGAGCAGTTCTTC.

Only a few counts were recorded for this clonotype. This chain uses TRBV5-1 with TRBJ2-1; 10 nucleotides align to TRBD1. The junction had 4 bases not matched to a gene; V was cut back by 0 bases and J by 1 base. Germline lookup yields CDR1 SGHRS and CDR2 YFSETQ. The CDR3 spans 17 residues. CDR3 sequence (DNA): TGCGCCAGCAGCTTGGGGGGGACAGGGGTTTCCTACAATGAGCAGTTCTTC. Protein: CASSLGGTGVSYNEQFF.

This clonotype was picked up a small number of times. This rearrangement joins TRBV12-3 or TRBV12-4 to TRBJ2-3, with a tentative D call TRBD1 (6 bases). The CDR3 consists of 16 residues. V was cut by 7 bases and J by 1 base, with 18 bases left in between. CDR3 region: CASINPLGHRTDTQYF. CDR3 nucleotide sequence: TGTGCCAGCATCAACCCCCTGGGACACCGCACAGATACGCAGTATTTT.

A remark on this clonotype: A much larger clonotype is one base distant, so this may be a read error. The chain employs TRBV27 and TRBJ2-7, with 9 bases matching TRBD1. V gave up 4 bases and J gave up 2 bases; unmatched junction bases: 3. Germline CDR1 and CDR2: MNHEY and SMNVEV (reference sequence). The CDR3 spans 14 residues. The CDR3 coding sequence is TGTGCCAGCAGTTATGGGACAGGGCCCTACGAGCAGTACTTC. It yields the protein CASSYGTGPYEQYF.

The genes are TRBV4-1 and TRBJ2-3; 8 bases line up with TRBD1. Germline CDR1 reads MGHRA; CDR2 reads YSYEKL. V was clipped by 0 bases and J by 4 bases; unmatched bases: 18. The CDR3 consists of 20 residues. The CDR3 nucleotides are TGCGCCAGCAGCCAAGATCCCCGTAGGACAGGGTTTCGGGTTTCAGATACGCAGTATTTT. Translated, it gives CASSQDPRRTGFRVSDTQYF.

This clonotype showed up just a few times. The chain couples TRBV2 to TRBJ2-2, with 7 positions matching TRBD2. With 6 bases clipped from V and 7 bases from J, the junction kept 2 bases outside the gene matches. The CDR3 sequence is 12 residues long. Looked up from germline, CDR1 is SNHLY and CDR2 is FYNNEI. The CDR3 protein is CASRASGGELFF. CDR3 nucleotides: TGTGCCAGCAGGGCTAGCGGCGGGGAGCTGTTTTTT.

This clonotype came up a few times. The V call is TRBV29-1, the J call TRBJ2-7; the D gene is possibly TRBD2 (7 bases). Germline CDR1 SQVTM, CDR2 ANQGSEA. The CDR3 contains 13 residues. Trimming removed 4 bases at V and 5 bases at J, with 15 bases between. CDR3 sequence reads: CSVVQGGGDEQYF. Written as DNA, the CDR3 is TGCAGCGTTGTTCAGGGAGGGGGAGACGAGCAGTACTTC.